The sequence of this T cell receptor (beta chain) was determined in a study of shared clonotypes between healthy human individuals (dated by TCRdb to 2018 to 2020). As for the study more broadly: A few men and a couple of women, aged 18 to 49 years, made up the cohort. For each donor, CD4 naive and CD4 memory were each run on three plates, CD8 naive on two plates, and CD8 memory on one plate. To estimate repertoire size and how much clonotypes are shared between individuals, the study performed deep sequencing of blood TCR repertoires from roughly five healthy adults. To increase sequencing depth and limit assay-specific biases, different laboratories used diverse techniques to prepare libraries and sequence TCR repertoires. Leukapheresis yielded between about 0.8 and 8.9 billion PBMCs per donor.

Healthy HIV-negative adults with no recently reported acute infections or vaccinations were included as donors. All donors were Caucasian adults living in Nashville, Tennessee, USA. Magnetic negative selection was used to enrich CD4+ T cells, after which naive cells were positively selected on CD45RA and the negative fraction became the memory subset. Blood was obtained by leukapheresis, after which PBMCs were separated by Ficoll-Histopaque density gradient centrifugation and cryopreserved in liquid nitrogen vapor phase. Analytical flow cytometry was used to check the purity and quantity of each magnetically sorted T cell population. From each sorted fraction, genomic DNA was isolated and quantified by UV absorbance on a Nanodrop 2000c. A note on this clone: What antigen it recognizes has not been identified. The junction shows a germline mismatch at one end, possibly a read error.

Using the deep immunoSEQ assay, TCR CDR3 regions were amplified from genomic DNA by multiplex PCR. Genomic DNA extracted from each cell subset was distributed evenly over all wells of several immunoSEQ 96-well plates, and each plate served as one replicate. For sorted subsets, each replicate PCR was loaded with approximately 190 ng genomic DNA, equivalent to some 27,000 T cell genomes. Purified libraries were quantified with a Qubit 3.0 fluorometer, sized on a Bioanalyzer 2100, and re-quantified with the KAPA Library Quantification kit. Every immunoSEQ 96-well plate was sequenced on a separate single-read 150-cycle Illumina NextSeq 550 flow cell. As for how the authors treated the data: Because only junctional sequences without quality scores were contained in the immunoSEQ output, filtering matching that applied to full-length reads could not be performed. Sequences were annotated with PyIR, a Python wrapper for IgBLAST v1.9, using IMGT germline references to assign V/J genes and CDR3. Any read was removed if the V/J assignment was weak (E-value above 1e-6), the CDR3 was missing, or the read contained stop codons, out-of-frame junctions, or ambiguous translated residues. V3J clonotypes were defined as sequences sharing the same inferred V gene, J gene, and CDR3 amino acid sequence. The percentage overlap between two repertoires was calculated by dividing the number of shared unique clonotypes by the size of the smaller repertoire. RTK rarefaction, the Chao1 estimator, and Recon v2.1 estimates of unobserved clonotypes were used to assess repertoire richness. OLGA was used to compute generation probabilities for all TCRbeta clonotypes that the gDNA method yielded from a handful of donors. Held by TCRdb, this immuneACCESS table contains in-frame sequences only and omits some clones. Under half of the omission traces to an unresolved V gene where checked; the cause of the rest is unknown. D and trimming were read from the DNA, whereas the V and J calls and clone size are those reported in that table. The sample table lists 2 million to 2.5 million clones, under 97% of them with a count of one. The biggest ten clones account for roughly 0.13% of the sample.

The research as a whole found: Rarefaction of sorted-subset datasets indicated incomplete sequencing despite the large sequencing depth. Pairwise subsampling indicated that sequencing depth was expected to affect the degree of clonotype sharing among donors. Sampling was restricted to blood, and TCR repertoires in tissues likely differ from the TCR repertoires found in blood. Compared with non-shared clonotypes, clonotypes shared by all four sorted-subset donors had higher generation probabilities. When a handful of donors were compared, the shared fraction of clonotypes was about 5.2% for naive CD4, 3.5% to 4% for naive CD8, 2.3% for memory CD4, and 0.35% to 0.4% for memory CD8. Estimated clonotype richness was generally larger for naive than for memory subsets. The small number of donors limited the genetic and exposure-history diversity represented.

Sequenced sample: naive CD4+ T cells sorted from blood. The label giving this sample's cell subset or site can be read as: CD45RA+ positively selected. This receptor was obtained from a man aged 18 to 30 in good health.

The CDR3 region reads CASSPREGTASEQYF. The nucleotides are TGTGCTAGCAGCCCAAGGGAGGGGACAGCTTCGGAGCAGTACTTC. The V and J genes are TRBV7-7 and TRBJ2-7; the D element might be TRBD1 or TRBD2, as each aligns at 7 bases. There are 15 amino acids in the CDR3, from cysteine to phenylalanine inclusive. The DNA shown is the 45-base CDR3, in frame from base 1. In the germline V gene (reference sequence), CDR1 corresponds to SSHAT and CDR2 to FNYEAQ.